This T cell receptor beta chain was sequenced in a study of blood T cell repertoires in COVID-19. Trimming cost V 5 bases and J 0 bases, with 5 bases left between them. The CDR3 covers 13 residues. Per the germline V gene, CDR1 is MNHEY and CDR2 is SVGAGI. TCRdb's copy holds only in-frame clones and misses some; the assay was immunoSEQ multiplex PCR. The sample contains under 400,000 clones, around nine tenths of which appear only once. Sequencing was done on a sample of PBMCs or T cells enriched from blood (not recorded which). This clonotype was obtained from a woman aged 25 to 45 who had been exposed to COVID-19. The chain uses TRBV6-5 and TRBJ1-5; D uncertain. The CDR3 sequence is CASSRDSNQPQHF. CDR3 DNA sequence: TGTGCCAGCAGTCGCGATAGCAATCAGCCCCAGCATTTT.